A single sample is the source of the 15 T cell receptor beta chains below, sequenced in a study of CD8 T cells in Susac syndrome. A quantity of about 0.5 to 1 ug RNA underwent reverse transcription using random hexamers. TCRdb passed the immunoSEQ multiplex PCR reads through MiXCR, listing each CDR3 protein once. The sample includes 150,000 to 200,000 distinct CDR3 sequences, 90% to 95% of them seen just once. The specimen sequenced was CD4+ T cells from PBMCs. Source of these receptors: a human donor with multiple sclerosis.

V and J are TRBV12-3 or TRBV12-4 and TRBJ2-2; 9 bases match TRBD1. Trimming cost V 6 bases and J 1 base; bases outside gene matches: 6. The CDR3 runs 16 residues. Here the CDR3 reads CASSEQTGGNTGELFF. The DNA of the CDR3 is TGTGCCAGCAGCGAGCAGACAGGGGGGAACACCGGGGAGCTGTTTTTT.

The chain couples TRBV7-8 to TRBJ2-5; 10 bases align to TRBD2. The germline V gene has CDR1 SGHVS and CDR2 FQNEAQ. The CDR3 totals 15 residues. The junction had 8 bases not matched to a gene; V was cut back by 5 bases and J by 5 bases. CDR3 DNA sequence: TGTGCCAGCAGCAGAGACCTAGCGGGAGCGGAGACCCAGTACTTC. Translating gives CASSRDLAGAETQYF.

Of note for this clonotype: At one of its ends the junction is not consistent with the germline gene, which may arise from a read error. J is TRBJ1-4 and V is TRBV28; D is unclear. This CDR3 comprises 12 residues. CDR1 is MDHEN, CDR2 SYDVKM, per germline. CDR3 nucleotide sequence: TGTGCCGGCAGTTTACCTCAGGAAAAACTGTTTTTT. This sequence encodes CAGSLPQEKLFF.

The chain is built from TRBV2 and TRBJ2-5; TRBD1 matches 7 bases. CDR1 is SNHLY, CDR2 FYNNEI, per germline. CDR3 length equals 15 residues. After removal of 6 bases from V and 7 bases from J, the junction contained 14 bases not matched to a gene. The CDR3 reads CASSLGRGGEGTQYF. The CDR3 DNA reads TGTGCCAGCAGCCTGGGAAGAGGGGGCGAGGGGACCCAGTACTTC.

This clonotype has only one observation. The chain employs TRBV5-1 and TRBJ1-4; a possible D gene is TRBD1 (6 bases). The CDR3 covers 14 residues. Germline V gives CDR1 SGHRS, CDR2 YFSETQ. Trimming took off 3 bases at V and 6 bases at J, with 12 bases between the two ends. CDR3 in amino acids: CASSWGHEDEKLFF. DNA for the CDR3: TGCGCCAGCAGCTGGGGGCACGAGGATGAAAAACTGTTTTTT.

The chain links TRBV7-2 to TRBJ2-3, with 11 bases identical to TRBD2. The CDR3 is 16 residues long. Germline CDR1 reads SGHTA; CDR2 reads FQGNSA. J was trimmed by 4 bases and V by 3 bases; bases with no gene match: 6. The CDR3 loop is CASSFVAGGPADTQYF. The CDR3 bases are TGTGCCAGCAGCTTCGTAGCGGGAGGGCCTGCAGATACGCAGTATTTT.

This rearrangement joins TRBV28 to TRBJ1-5, with D possibly TRBD1 on 6 matching bases. The length of the CDR3 is 15 residues. The V end lost 9 bases, the J end lost 0 bases, and 15 bases lay between the germline ends. The germline V gene encodes CDR1 MDHEN and CDR2 SYDVKM. CDR3 in DNA: TGTGCCAGTAGTCCCTCGGGGGCTAGCAATCAGCCCCAGCATTTT. This translates into CASSPSGASNQPQHF.

V usage is TRBV29-1 and J usage is TRBJ1-4, with 7 bases identical to TRBD1. Germline-derived CDR1 and CDR2 are SQVTM and ANQGSEA. The CDR3 spans 15 residues. Unmatched junction bases numbered 8, after V lost 6 bases and J lost 1 base. The DNA for the CDR3 is TGCAGCGTGGGAGGAAGGACAGGAACTAATGAAAAACTGTTTTTT. Translation gives CSVGGRTGTNEKLFF. The full variable domain, its missing parts supplied by reference TRBV29-1 and TRBJ1-4, is SAVISQKPSRDICQRGTSLTIQCQVDSQVTMMFWYRQQPGQSLTLIATANQGSEATYESGFVIDKFPISRPNLTFSTLTVSNMSPEDSSIYLCSVGGRTGTNEKLFFGSGTQLSVL.

The chain joins TRBV5-1 to TRBJ2-7; the match to TRBD1 covers 9 bases. Germline assignment: CDR1 SGHRS and CDR2 YFSETQ. After removal of 0 bases from V and 6 bases from J, the junction contained 4 bases not matched to a gene. The CDR3 spans 14 residues. Written as DNA, the CDR3 is TGCGCCAGCAGCTTGGACAGGGGGCGGGCCGAGCAGTACTTC. Translated, it gives CASSLDRGRAEQYF. The variable domain in full, completed from reference TRBV5-1 and TRBJ2-7, reads KAGVTQTPRYLIKTRGQQVTLSCSPISGHRSVSWYQQTPGQGLQFLFEYFSETQRNKGNFPGRFSGRQFSNSRSEMNVSTLELGDSALYLCASSLDRGRAEQYFGPGTRLTVT.

This clonotype appeared once. V and J are TRBV25-1 and TRBJ1-4; TRBD1 matches 7 bases. Germline V gene sequence: CDR1 MGHDK, CDR2 SYGVNS. V shed 4 bases, J shed 5 bases, and the junction held 4 bases outside the gene matches. The CDR3 is 14 residues long. CDR3 DNA sequence: TGTGCCAGCAGTGCGGACAGGAGAAATGAAAAACTGTTTTTT. It yields the protein CASSADRRNEKLFF.

J is TRBJ1-2 and V is TRBV4-2; D uncertain. CDR3 length equals 14 residues. Trimming pared 3 bases from V and 7 bases from J, leaving 15 bases between. The germline V gene encodes CDR1 LGHNA and CDR2 YNFKEQ. The CDR3 here is CASSHVGIESGYTF. CDR3 nucleotide sequence: TGTGCCAGCAGCCACGTTGGGATTGAGAGTGGCTACACCTTC.

This chain connects TRBV19 to TRBJ1-5; a weak D match, TRBD1 (5 bases). From germline, CDR1 is LNHDA and CDR2 SQIVND (reference sequence). This CDR3 is 15 amino acids long. Trimming stripped 3 bases from V and 3 bases from J, with 12 bases between. CDR3 sequence (DNA): TGTGCCAGTAGTATCCGGGGGTTAATCAATCAGCCCCAGCATTTT. Translating gives CASSIRGLINQPQHF.

The CDR3 loop reads CASSQGQAYSNQPQHF. CDR3 DNA: TGCGCCAGCAGCCAAGGACAAGCCTATAGCAATCAGCCCCAGCATTTT. The chain joins TRBV4-1 to TRBJ1-5, with D hard to call. Trimming removed 1 base from V and 0 bases from J, with 10 bases in between. This CDR3 has 16 amino acids. CDR1 is MGHRA and CDR2 is YSYEKL in the germline V gene.

This chain links TRBV19 with TRBJ1-2; the match to TRBD1 covers 7 bases. This CDR3 is 15 amino acids long. The germline V gene encodes CDR1 LNHDA and CDR2 SQIVND (reference sequence). With 0 bases clipped from V and 13 bases from J, the junction kept 14 bases outside the gene matches. The CDR3 region is CASSIDLGTARLATF. DNA of the CDR3: TGTGCCAGTAGTATAGACCTCGGGACAGCCCGCCTTGCCACCTTC.

The rearrangement links TRBV3-1 to TRBJ2-1; 9 bases fit TRBD2. CDR3 size: 18 residues. The trim removed 0 bases at V and 7 bases at J, leaving 13 bases unmatched. Germline V gene lookup returns CDR1 LGHDT and CDR2 YNNKEL (reference sequence). CDR3 coding DNA: TGTGCCAGCAGCCAAGATCCTGGTGGGCTAGCGGGATCTAATGAGCAGTTCTTC. This codes for CASSQDPGGLAGSNEQFF.